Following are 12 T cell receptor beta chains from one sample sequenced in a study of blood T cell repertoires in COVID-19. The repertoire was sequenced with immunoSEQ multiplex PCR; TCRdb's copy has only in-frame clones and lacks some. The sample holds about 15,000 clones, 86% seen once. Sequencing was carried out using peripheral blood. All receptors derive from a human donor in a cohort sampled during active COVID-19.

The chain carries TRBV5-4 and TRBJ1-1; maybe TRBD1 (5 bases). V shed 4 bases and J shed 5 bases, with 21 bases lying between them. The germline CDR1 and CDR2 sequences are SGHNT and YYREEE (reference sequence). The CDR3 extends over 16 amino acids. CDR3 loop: CASSPDAGTRITEAFF. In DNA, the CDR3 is TGTGCCAGCAGCCCGGACGCCGGGACTAGGATTACTGAAGCTTTCTTT.

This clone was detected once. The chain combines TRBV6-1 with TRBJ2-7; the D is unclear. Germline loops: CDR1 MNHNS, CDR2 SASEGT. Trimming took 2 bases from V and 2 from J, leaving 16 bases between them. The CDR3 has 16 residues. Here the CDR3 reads CASSEIFWAGTYEQYF. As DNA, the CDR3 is TGTGCCAGCAGTGAAATATTCTGGGCAGGCACCTACGAGCAGTACTTC.

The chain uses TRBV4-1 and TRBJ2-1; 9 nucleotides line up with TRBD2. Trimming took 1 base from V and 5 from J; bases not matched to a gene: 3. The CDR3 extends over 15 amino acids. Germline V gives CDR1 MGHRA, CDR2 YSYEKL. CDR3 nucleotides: TGCGCCAGCAGCCAAGTTTTAGCGGGGGACAATGAGCAGTTCTTC. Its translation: CASSQVLAGDNEQFF.

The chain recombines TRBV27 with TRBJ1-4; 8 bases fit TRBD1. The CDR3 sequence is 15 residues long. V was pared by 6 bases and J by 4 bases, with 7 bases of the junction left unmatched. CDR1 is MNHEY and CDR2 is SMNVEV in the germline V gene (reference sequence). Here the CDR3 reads CASRRDRFLNEKLFF. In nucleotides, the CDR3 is TGTGCCAGCAGGCGGGACAGGTTTCTTAATGAAAAACTGTTTTTT.

The DNA for the CDR3 is TGTGCCAGCAGCGTTAGCGGGGGGGCCTACACAGATACGCAGTATTTT. Translation: CASSVSGGAYTDTQYF. This chain joins TRBV9 and TRBJ2-3, with 11 bases identical to TRBD2. J gave up 2 bases and V 2 bases, and 4 bases lay outside the gene matches. CDR3 size: 16 residues. Per germline, CDR1 SGDLS and CDR2 YYNGEE.

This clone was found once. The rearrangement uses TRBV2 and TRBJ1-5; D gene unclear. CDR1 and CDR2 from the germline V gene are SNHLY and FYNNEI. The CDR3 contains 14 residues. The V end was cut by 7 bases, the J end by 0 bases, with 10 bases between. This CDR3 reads CASNEVYSNQPQHF. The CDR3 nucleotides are TGTGCCAGCAATGAGGTCTATAGCAATCAGCCCCAGCATTTT. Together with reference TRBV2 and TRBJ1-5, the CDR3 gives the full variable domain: EPEVTQTPSHQVTQMGQEVILRCVPISNHLYFYWYRQILGQKVEFLVSFYNNEISEKSEIFDDQFSVERPDGSNFTLKIRSTKLEDSAMYFCASNEVYSNQPQHFGDGTRLSIL.

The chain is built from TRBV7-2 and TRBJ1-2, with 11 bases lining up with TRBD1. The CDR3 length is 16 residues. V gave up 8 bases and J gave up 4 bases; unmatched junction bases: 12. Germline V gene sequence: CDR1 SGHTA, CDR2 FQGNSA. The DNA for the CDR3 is TGTGCCAGCGCAGGACAGGGGGCGAGGTCTGTCTATGGCTACACCTTC. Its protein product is CASAGQGARSVYGYTF. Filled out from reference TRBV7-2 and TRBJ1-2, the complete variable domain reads GAGVSQSPSNKVTEKGKDVELRCDPISGHTALYWYRQSLGQGLEFLIYFQGNSAPDKSGLPSDRFSAERTGGSVSTLTIQRTQQEDSAVYLCASAGQGARSVYGYTFGSGTRLTVV.

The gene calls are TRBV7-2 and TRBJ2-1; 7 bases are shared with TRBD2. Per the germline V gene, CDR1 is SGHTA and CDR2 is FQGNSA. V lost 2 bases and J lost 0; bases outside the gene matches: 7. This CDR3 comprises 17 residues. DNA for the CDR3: TGTGCCAGCAGCTTAACCTACAGCGGGGCCTCCTACAATGAGCAGTTCTTC. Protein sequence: CASSLTYSGASYNEQFF.

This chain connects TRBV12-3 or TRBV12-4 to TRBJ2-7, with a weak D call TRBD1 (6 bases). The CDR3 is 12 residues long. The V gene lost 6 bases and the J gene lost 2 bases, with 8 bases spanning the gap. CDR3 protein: CASRRGTYEQYF. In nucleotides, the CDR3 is TGTGCCAGCAGGAGGGGGACCTACGAGCAGTACTTC.

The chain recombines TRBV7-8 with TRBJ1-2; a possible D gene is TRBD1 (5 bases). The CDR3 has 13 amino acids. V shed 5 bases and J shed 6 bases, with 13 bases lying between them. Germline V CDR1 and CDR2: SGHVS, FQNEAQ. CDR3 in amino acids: CASSPGAGDGYTF. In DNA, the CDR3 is TGTGCCAGCAGCCCTGGGGCGGGGGATGGCTACACCTTC.

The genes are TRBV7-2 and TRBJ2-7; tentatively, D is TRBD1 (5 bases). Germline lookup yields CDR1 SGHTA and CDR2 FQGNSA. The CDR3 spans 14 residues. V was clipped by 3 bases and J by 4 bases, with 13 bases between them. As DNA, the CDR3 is TGTGCCAGCAGCTTGGGGCGGCAAAGGTACGAGCAGTACTTC. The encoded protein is CASSLGRQRYEQYF.

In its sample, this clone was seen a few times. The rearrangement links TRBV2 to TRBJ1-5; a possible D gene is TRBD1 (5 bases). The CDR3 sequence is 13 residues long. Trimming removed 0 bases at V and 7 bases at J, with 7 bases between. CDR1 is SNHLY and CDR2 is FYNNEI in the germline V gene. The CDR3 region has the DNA TGTGCCAGCAGTGAAGCAGGGGTCCAGCCCCAGCATTTT. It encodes CASSEAGVQPQHF. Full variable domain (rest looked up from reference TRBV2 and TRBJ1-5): EPEVTQTPSHQVTQMGQEVILRCVPISNHLYFYWYRQILGQKVEFLVSFYNNEISEKSEIFDDQFSVERPDGSNFTLKIRSTKLEDSAMYFCASSEAGVQPQHFGDGTRLSIL.